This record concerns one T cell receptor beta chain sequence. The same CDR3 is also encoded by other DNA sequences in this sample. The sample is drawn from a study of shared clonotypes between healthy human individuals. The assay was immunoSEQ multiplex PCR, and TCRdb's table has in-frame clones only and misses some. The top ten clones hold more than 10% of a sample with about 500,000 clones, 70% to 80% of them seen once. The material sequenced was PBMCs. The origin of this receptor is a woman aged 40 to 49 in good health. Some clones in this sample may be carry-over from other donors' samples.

CDR3 in DNA: TGTGCCAGCAGCTTAGCTAGCGGGAGGTCAGATACGCAGTATTTT. It yields the protein CASSLASGRSDTQYF. The V call is TRBV7-2, the J call TRBJ2-3; 10 nucleotides line up with TRBD2. The CDR3 length is 15 residues. Germline CDR1 reads SGHTA; CDR2 reads FQGNSA. V shed 0 bases and J 4 bases; nucleotides not matched to a gene: 1.